This T cell receptor beta chain was captured in a study of T cell responses to AZD1222 COVID-19 vaccine. Whole-study findings and limits: Repertoire collection took place solely once the T cell response had peaked. Only 5 to 7 AZD1222 recipients were seropositive at baseline.

Using immunoSEQ multiplex PCR, the repertoire was profiled, and TCRdb retains in-frame clones only, with some absent. Here the sample spans roughly 100,000 clones, roughly 87% being singletons. In this sample, this clone turned up once. Antigen unknown. The TCR was taken from an adult in good health. The material was peripheral blood, obtained on day 0 of AZD1222 vaccination.

DNA of the CDR3: TGTGCCAGCAGCCCTCCGGGACTAGCGGGCACAGATACGCAGTATTTT. Protein product: CASSPPGLAGTDTQYF. The rearrangement joins TRBV3-1 (or the pseudogene TRBV3-2) to TRBJ2-3; 11 bases are a match to TRBD2. V dropped 4 bases and J dropped 1; count of bases not matched to a gene: 4. The V gene's germline CDR1 is LGHDT and CDR2 YNNKEL (reference sequence). The CDR3 has 16 residues.